Described below is a single TCR beta chain sequence and its context. The CDR3 consists of 13 residues. Trimming cost V 3 bases and J 2 bases, with 7 bases left between them. The data originate from a study of blood T cell repertoires in COVID-19. At the level of the study: From the United States, Italy and Spain came samples of acute and convalescent COVID-19. In each case, the material was cDNA or gDNA derived from T cells, B-cell-depleted T cells, or PBMCs.

Per the original methods: From reference gene primer amplification, estimates of nucleated cell counts were derived. Using immunoSEQ multiplex PCR, the repertoire was profiled, and TCRdb retains in-frame clones only, with some absent. D and trimming come from the DNA, and the V and J calls and clone size come from that table. The data hold about 90,000 clones, with around three quarters observed a single time. The genes are TRBV12-3 or TRBV12-4 and TRBJ1-2; the D is unclear. This receptor was obtained from a woman between 70 and 85 years old with acute or convalescent COVID-19. The specimen sequenced was peripheral blood. The CDR3 region has the DNA TGTGCCAGCAGTTTGAGACACAACTATGGCTACACCTTC. Amino acids: CASSLRHNYGYTF.